The rows below give T cell receptor beta chains drawn from one sample of a study of T cells in tuberculosis. The table came from immunoSEQ multiplex PCR; TCRdb's copy has only in-frame clones and leaves some out. In the table there are around 30,000 clones, around 89% of which are singletons. Material for sequencing was PBMCs. Receptors were obtained from a donor aged 10-29 years with latent tuberculosis or without tuberculosis infection. Both conserved end residues are part of each CDR3. D genes are given only for firm matches. A clone size is listed for some rows: how often the clone was seen (once, few, many), or a class if it is expanded.

v_gene	abundance	j_gene	d_gene	CDR3nt	CDR3aa
TRBV27	once	TRBJ2-1	TRBD2	TGTGCCAGCAGTTTATCCCCGCTAGCGGGGGGCCCTTACAATGAGCAGTTCTTC	CASSLSPLAGGPYNEQFF
TRBV6-5	-	TRBJ1-4	-	TGTGCCAGCAGTTATATGGGGCAACGGCGGGAAAAACTGTTTTTT	CASSYMGQRREKLFF
TRBV19	-	TRBJ2-7	TRBD1	TGTGCCAGTAGTAGGGAGACAGGGGCCTACGAGCAGTACTTC	CASSRETGAYEQYF
TRBV5-1	-	TRBJ2-3	TRBD1	TGCGCCAGCAGCTTGTGGCGGGTCTGGCAGGGGGGCACAGATACGCAGTATTTT	CASSLWRVWQGGTDTQYF
TRBV7-2	-	TRBJ1-5	-	TGTGCCAGCAGCCGCCAAGGACAGCTGGATCAGCCCCAGCATTTT	CASSRQGQLDQPQHF
TRBV5-4	-	TRBJ2-3	TRBD1	TGTGCCAGCAGTCGACAGGGATCCACAGATACGCAGTATTTT	CASSRQGSTDTQYF
TRBV2	-	TRBJ2-5	TRBD2	TGTGCCAGCAGTGGACGACTAGCGGGGAGTGAGACCCAGTACTTC	CASSGRLAGSETQYF
TRBV5-1	-	TRBJ1-1	-	TGCGCCAGCAGCTTGGCCAGGGTGGGCGCTGAAGCTTTCTTT	CASSLARVGAEAFF
TRBV7-6	once	TRBJ1-2	-	TGTGCCAGCAGCTCAAGAAAACAGGGTCGGTATGGCTACACCTTC	CASSSRKQGRYGYTF
TRBV27	-	TRBJ2-7	TRBD1	TGTGCCAGCAGTTCCATACTCGGGACAGGGTTTCTCGAGCAGTACTTC	CASSSILGTGFLEQYF
TRBV28	-	TRBJ2-1	-	TGTGCCAGCAGTACCACAGGAGTAGCGGTTCCCAATGAGCAGTTCTTC	CASSTTGVAVPNEQFF
TRBV6-6	medium-sized	TRBJ2-6	-	TGTGCCAGCAGCTATCAGGCTGGGGCCAACGTCCTGACTTTC	CASSYQAGANVLTF
TRBV7-8	-	TRBJ1-5	-	TGTGCCAGCAGTTCAGGGTCAGCTCTTAGGGGCAATCAGCCCCAGCATTTT	CASSSGSALRGNQPQHF
TRBV15	-	TRBJ1-5	-	TGTGCCACCAGCAGAGGTATCTTTGGCAGAAATCAGCCCCAGCATTTT	CATSRGIFGRNQPQHF
TRBV28	-	TRBJ2-5	-	TGTGCCAGCAGGGGGGGGCGGGAGACCCAGTACTTC	CASRGGRETQYF
TRBV10-3	-	TRBJ1-5	-	TGTGCCATCAGCGTTAGCAATCAGCCCCAGCATTTT	CAISVSNQPQHF
TRBV5-6	-	TRBJ2-3	-	TGTGCCAGCAGCTTAATAGCCCGAGATACGCAGTATTTT	CASSLIARDTQYF
TRBV7-2	-	TRBJ2-7	-	TGTGCCAGCAGCACCGAGATTATTGGCTACGAGCAGTACTTC	CASSTEIIGYEQYF
TRBV10-3	-	TRBJ2-7	-	TGTGCCATCAGTGAGCCGGGGAGACAGGACCCCTACGAGCAGTACTTC	CAISEPGRQDPYEQYF
TRBV5-1	-	TRBJ2-1	-	TGCGCCAGCACTAGCCCCTACAATGAGCAGTTCTTC	CASTSPYNEQFF
TRBV5-1	-	TRBJ2-1	-	TGCGCCAGCAGCTCGCGAACTAGTGAGCAGTTCTTC	CASSSRTSEQFF
TRBV5-1	-	TRBJ2-1	TRBD2	TGCGCCAGCAGCGCACTAGCGGGGGTCGGCAATGAGCAGTTCTTC	CASSALAGVGNEQFF
TRBV28	-	TRBJ2-6	-	TGTGCCAGCAGCCCCGACAGGTTTTCTGGGGCCAACGTCCTGACTTTC	CASSPDRFSGANVLTF
TRBV11-2	-	TRBJ2-7	-	TGTGCCAGCAGCTTAACTACCTCCCTAGGCGAGCAGTACTTC	CASSLTTSLGEQYF
TRBV7-9	-	TRBJ1-3	-	TGTGCCAGCAGCTCGTTTGAGGGCTCCACTGGAAACACCATATATTTT	CASSSFEGSTGNTIYF
TRBV6-1	-	TRBJ2-2	-	TGTGCCAGCAGTGAAGGTATCACCGGGGAGCTGTTTTTT	CASSEGITGELFF
TRBV5-4	-	TRBJ1-2	TRBD1	TGTGCCAGCAGCTTAGGGACAGCCCTTGGGGGCTACACCTTC	CASSLGTALGGYTF
TRBV5-1	-	TRBJ2-3	-	TGCGCCAGCAGCGGGACCAGGGGAGTTTGGCCCACGGATACGCAGTATTTT	CASSGTRGVWPTDTQYF
TRBV6-1	-	TRBJ2-5	TRBD2	TGTGCCAGCAGGATAGCGGGGGCCCAAGAGACCCAGTACTTC	CASRIAGAQETQYF
TRBV2	-	TRBJ1-5	-	TGTGCCAGCCGATGGTCGGGGGTGTGGGATCAGCCCCAGCATTTT	CASRWSGVWDQPQHF
TRBV9	-	TRBJ2-3	-	TGTGCCAGCAGCGTAGTTAACACAGATACGCAGTATTTT	CASSVVNTDTQYF
TRBV4-1	-	TRBJ2-2	TRBD2	TGCGCCAGCAGCCATCCGAGGCCCCTAGCGGGGAGAGCCGAAACGAACACCGGGGAGCTGTTTTTT	CASSHPRPLAGRAETNTGELFF
TRBV10-3	-	TRBJ2-3	TRBD1	TGTGCCATCAGGACAGGGGACAGCACAGATACGCAGTATTTT	CAIRTGDSTDTQYF
TRBV18	-	TRBJ1-2	TRBD1	TGTGCCAGCTCACCAGGGACAGAACGAGGCGGCTACACCTTC	CASSPGTERGGYTF
TRBV5-3	-	TRBJ2-7	TRBD1	TGTGCCAGAAGCTTGACAGGGGCCACGTCCTACGAGCAGTACTTC	CARSLTGATSYEQYF
TRBV28	-	TRBJ2-3	TRBD1	TGTGCCAGCAGTTTTTCCGGACAGGGCACAGATACGCAGTATTTT	CASSFSGQGTDTQYF
TRBV29-1	-	TRBJ2-1	-	TGCAGCGCCAAGAGCTCCTACAATGAGCAGTTCTTC	CSAKSSYNEQFF
TRBV9	few	TRBJ2-3	-	TGTGCCAGCAGCGCCCCGACAGGCTTAGATACGCAGTATTTT	CASSAPTGLDTQYF
TRBV15	-	TRBJ1-3	TRBD1	TGTGCCACCAGCAGGACAGGGGGTGGAAACACCATATATTTT	CATSRTGGGNTIYF
TRBV28	-	TRBJ1-6	-	TGTGCCAGCAGTACCGTACTTGATAATTCACCCCTCCACTTT	CASSTVLDNSPLHF
TRBV19	-	TRBJ2-3	TRBD2	TGTGCCAGCCGGCGGACTAGCGGGGGGGCGGACCTCTTCCCGCAGTATTTT	CASRRTSGGADLFPQYF
TRBV19	-	TRBJ1-4	-	TGTGCCAGTAGTATAGCCCTCGGGTCCAGCCCGGTTAATGAAAAACTGTTTTTT	CASSIALGSSPVNEKLFF
TRBV27	-	TRBJ1-2	TRBD1	TGTGCCAGCAGTTTATATGGCAGGGGGCTTGATGGCTACACCTTC	CASSLYGRGLDGYTF
TRBV7-2	-	TRBJ2-5	TRBD1	TGTGCCAGCAGCTTAGCGGACAGGGGGCTGCAAGAGACCCAGTACTTC	CASSLADRGLQETQYF
TRBV29-1	-	TRBJ2-3	TRBD2	TGCAGCCCCCGGGTAGCGGGGGGGGTAGATACGCAGTATTTT	CSPRVAGGVDTQYF
TRBV10-3	-	TRBJ2-1	TRBD2	TGTGCCATCAGTGATAGTAGCGGGGGGGTTAGCTCCTACAATGAGCAGTTCTTC	CAISDSSGGVSSYNEQFF
TRBV19	-	TRBJ2-2	-	TGTGCCAGTAGTCTCCGCACCGGGGAGCTGTTTTTT	CASSLRTGELFF
TRBV9	once	TRBJ1-3	TRBD1	TGTGCCAGCAGCCCGCCCGGGACAGGGATGTCCAGAAACACCATATATTTT	CASSPPGTGMSRNTIYF
TRBV19	-	TRBJ2-3	TRBD1	TGTGCCAGTGGACATAGACAGGGGGCAGGCACAGATACGCAGTATTTT	CASGHRQGAGTDTQYF
TRBV2	-	TRBJ2-1	-	TGTGCCAGCAGTGAACTCTCCGTTGACAATGAGCAGTTCTTC	CASSELSVDNEQFF
TRBV5-8	medium-sized	TRBJ1-6	TRBD1	TGTGCCAGCAGGTCCCGGGACAGGAATTCACCCCTCCACTTT	CASRSRDRNSPLHF
TRBV4-3	-	TRBJ1-4	TRBD1	TGCGCCAGCAGCCAAGACAGGGGGCGCGGTGAAAAACTGTTTTTT	CASSQDRGRGEKLFF
TRBV6-5	-	TRBJ1-1	TRBD1	TGTGCCAGCAGTTGGCAGGGGGCGGACACTGAAGCTTTCTTT	CASSWQGADTEAFF
TRBV6-1	-	TRBJ1-5	-	TGTGCCAGCAGTGGGGCCGGGGGAAGCAATCAGCCCCAGCATTTT	CASSGAGGSNQPQHF